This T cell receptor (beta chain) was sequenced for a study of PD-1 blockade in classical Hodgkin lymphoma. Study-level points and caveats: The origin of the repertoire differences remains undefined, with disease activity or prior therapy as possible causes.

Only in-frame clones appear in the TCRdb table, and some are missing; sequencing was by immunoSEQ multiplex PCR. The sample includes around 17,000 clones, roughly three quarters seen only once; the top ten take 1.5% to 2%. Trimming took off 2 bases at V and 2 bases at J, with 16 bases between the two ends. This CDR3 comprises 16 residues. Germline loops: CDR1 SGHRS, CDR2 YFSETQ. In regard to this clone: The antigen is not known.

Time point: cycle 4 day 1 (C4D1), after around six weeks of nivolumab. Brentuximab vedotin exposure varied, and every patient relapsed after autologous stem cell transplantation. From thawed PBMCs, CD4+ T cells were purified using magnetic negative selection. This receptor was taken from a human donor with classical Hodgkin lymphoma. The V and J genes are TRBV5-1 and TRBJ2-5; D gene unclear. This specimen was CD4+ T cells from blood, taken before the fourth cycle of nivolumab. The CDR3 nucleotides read TGCGCCAGCAGCTTAAGCGACAAGATTTCTCAAGAGACCCAGTACTTC. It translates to CASSLSDKISQETQYF. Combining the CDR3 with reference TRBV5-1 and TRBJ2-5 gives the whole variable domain KAGVTQTPRYLIKTRGQQVTLSCSPISGHRSVSWYQQTPGQGLQFLFEYFSETQRNKGNFPGRFSGRQFSNSRSEMNVSTLELGDSALYLCASSLSDKISQETQYFGPGTRLLVL.